This TCR beta chain is from a study of regulatory T cells in long-lasting Graves disease. This CDR3 has 18 amino acids. V shed 6 bases, J shed 8 bases, and the junction held 17 bases outside the gene matches. Germline values: CDR1 KGHSH, CDR2 LQKENI. The authors built TCR beta libraries using iRepertoire HTBI primers and Arm-PCR of CDR3 regions. Using its own MiXCR run on the multiplex PCR reads, TCRdb lists one record per CDR3 protein. The table records about 430,000 distinct CDR3 sequences, around a fifth of them present only once. Specified time point: persistent/refractory GD, antithyroid drugs over 5 years with positive TRAb. From RNA extracted from PBMCs, the TCR library was made.

Source: peripheral blood mononuclear cells (PBMCs), taken when the disease was refractory, from a patient treated with antithyroid drugs. The TCR originated in a female donor with Graves disease. J is TRBJ1-6 and V is TRBV18; TRBD1 matches at 9 bases. CDR3 sequence (DNA): TGTGCCAGCTCTACCAGTCCGGGACAGGGACGGCGTGATTCACCCCTCCACTTT. This sequence encodes CASSTSPGQGRRDSPLHF.